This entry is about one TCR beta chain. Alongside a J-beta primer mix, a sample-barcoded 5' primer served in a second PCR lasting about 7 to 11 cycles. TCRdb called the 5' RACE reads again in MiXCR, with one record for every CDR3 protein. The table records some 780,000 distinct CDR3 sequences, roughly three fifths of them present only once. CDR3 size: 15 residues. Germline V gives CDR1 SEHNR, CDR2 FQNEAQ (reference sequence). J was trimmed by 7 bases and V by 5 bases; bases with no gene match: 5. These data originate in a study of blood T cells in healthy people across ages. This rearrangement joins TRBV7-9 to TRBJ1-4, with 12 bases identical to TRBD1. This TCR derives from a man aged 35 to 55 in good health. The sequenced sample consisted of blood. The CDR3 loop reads CASSPRDRGPEKLFF. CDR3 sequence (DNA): TGTGCCAGCAGCCCACGGGACAGGGGGCCTGAAAAACTGTTTTTT.